This is a list of T cell receptor beta chains from one sample in a study of blood T cell repertoires in COVID-19. Clones were sequenced by immunoSEQ multiplex PCR, and TCRdb holds only the in-frame ones, with some missing. This table holds some 100,000 clones, 85% to 95% found once. What was sequenced was peripheral blood. Receptors were obtained from a woman aged 60-75 years with active COVID-19. CDR3s include the opening cysteine and the closing phenylalanine or tryptophan. D genes are given only for firm matches. Only part of the rows carry a size: once, few, many, or a class if the clone is expanded.

j_call v_call d_call clone_size cdr3_nt cdr3_aa
TRBJ1-5 TRBV3-1/TRBV3-2 . . TGTGCCAGCAGCCCCTTAGGGGATCAGCCCCAGCATTTT CASSPLGDQPQHF
TRBJ1-3 TRBV7-8 . . TGTGCCAGCAGCTTAGCCGTTTCTGGAAACACCATATATTTT CASSLAVSGNTIYF
TRBJ2-1 TRBV29-1 . . TGCAGCGGCAGGACTTTACGCTCCTACAATGAGCAGTTCTTC CSGRTLRSYNEQFF
TRBJ2-1 TRBV18 TRBD2 . TGTGCCAGCTCACGGACTAGCGGAGCCTACAATGAGCAGTTCTTC CASSRTSGAYNEQFF
TRBJ2-1 TRBV27 TRBD2 once TGTGCCAGCAGTCCACCGGGGGGTGGCTACAATGAGCAGTTCTTC CASSPPGGGYNEQFF
TRBJ2-5 TRBV15 . . TGTGCCACCAGCAGAGTAGGGGCAGGTGAGACCCAGTACTTC CATSRVGAGETQYF
TRBJ2-5 TRBV5-5 TRBD1 . TGTGCCAGCAGCGCGACAGGGTTGGCGACCCAGTACTTC CASSATGLATQYF
TRBJ1-3 TRBV7-9 . . TGTGCCAGCAGTTCTACAGGGATTCACTCTGGAAACACCATATATTTT CASSSTGIHSGNTIYF
TRBJ1-2 TRBV5-1 . . TGCGCCAGCAGCTTGGGGGGACAAAGCTATGGCTACACCTTC CASSLGGQSYGYTF
TRBJ1-1 TRBV28 . few TGTGCCAGCAGTTTAGGTGGGGGGTCCCCTGAAGCTTTCTTT CASSLGGGSPEAFF
TRBJ2-5 TRBV11-3 TRBD2 . TGTGCCAGCGGGGGGGATCGTAAAGAGACCCAGTACTTC CASGGDRKETQYF
TRBJ1-1 TRBV25-1 . . TGTGCCAGCTTGCCGGGACATTCCTTCGGGAACACTGAAGCTTTCTTT CASLPGHSFGNTEAFF
TRBJ1-6 TRBV2 . . TGTGCCAGCAGTGACTTTACAGCTAATTCACCCCTCCACTTT CASSDFTANSPLHF
TRBJ2-1 TRBV11-2 TRBD2 . TGTGCCAGCAGCTTGGGACTAGCGGGAGATGTAATGGTCGATGAGCAGTTCTTC CASSLGLAGDVMVDEQFF
TRBJ2-3 TRBV20-1 . . TGCAGTGCTAGTTGGATGGCAGGGATAAGCACAGATACGCAGTATTTT CSASWMAGISTDTQYF
TRBJ2-5 TRBV9 . . TGTGCCAGCAGCGCTGCTAGAGCGTTCGGAGAGACCCAGTACTTC CASSAARAFGETQYF
TRBJ2-3 TRBV28 . . TGTGCCAGCAGTTCACTAGCGAGGGGGGATACGCAGTATTTT CASSSLARGDTQYF
TRBJ2-3 TRBV6-5 . . TGTGCCAGCAGTTACCAGGGGAGCACAGATACGCAGTATTTT CASSYQGSTDTQYF
TRBJ1-1 TRBV6-5 . . TGTGCCAGCAGTTCGCAGGGGTTGAACACTGAAGCTTTCTTT CASSSQGLNTEAFF
TRBJ1-2 TRBV4-3 TRBD1 . TGCGCCAGCAGCCAAGGGACAGGGAGAATCTATGGCTACACCTTC CASSQGTGRIYGYTF
TRBJ1-4 TRBV7-9 . . TGTGCCAGCAGCCCGAACCAGGGTACAGGACTGTTTTTT CASSPNQGTGLFF
TRBJ1-2 TRBV19 . few TGTGCCAGTAGTAAGCGGTTGGAAGGCTACACCTTC CASSKRLEGYTF
TRBJ2-1 TRBV3-1/TRBV3-2 TRBD2 . TGTGCCAGCAGCCAATGGGGGACTAGCGGAAAGGAGCAGTTCTTC CASSQWGTSGKEQFF
TRBJ2-7 TRBV11-2 TRBD1 . TGTGCCAGCAGCCCGGACAGGGCCGAGCAGTACTTC CASSPDRAEQYF
TRBJ2-1 TRBV6-6 . once TGTGCCAGCAGTTACGGGAGAGCGGACAATGAGCAGTTCTTC CASSYGRADNEQFF
TRBJ1-2 TRBV7-6 TRBD1 . TGTGCCAGCAGCCTCGGGACAGGGGCCCCTGGCTACACCTTC CASSLGTGAPGYTF
TRBJ2-3 TRBV7-2 TRBD2 . TGTGCCAGCAGCTTAGCGTTGCGGGGGGGAAACACAGATACGCAGTATTTT CASSLALRGGNTDTQYF
TRBJ2-1 TRBV24-1 TRBD1 . TGTGCCACCAGTGACCGGACAGGGCACTCCTACAATGAGCAGTTCTTC CATSDRTGHSYNEQFF
TRBJ2-1 TRBV7-5 . . TGTGCCAGAAGCTTAAGACTCAGGGTCCCTACTGTCCAATACAATGAGCAGTTCTTC CARSLRLRVPTVQYNEQFF
TRBJ2-7 TRBV6-5 . once TGTGCCAGCAGTTACCCTAGAAAGGGGAAGGTCGAGCAGTACTTC CASSYPRKGKVEQYF
TRBJ1-2 TRBV9 . once TGTGCCAGCAGCGTAAGTTTCGGAGCTCAGTATGGCTACACCTTC CASSVSFGAQYGYTF
TRBJ2-6 TRBV2 TRBD1 . TGTGCCAGCAGCCTGGGGGGGACAGGGAACGTCCTGACTTTC CASSLGGTGNVLTF
TRBJ2-1 TRBV6-1 . . TGTGCCAGCAGTGACGGGGGTAATTACAATGAGCAGTTCTTC CASSDGGNYNEQFF
TRBJ1-6 TRBV7-8 TRBD1 . TGTGCCAGCAGCCGATGGACAGGCGGTAATTCACCCCTCCACTTT CASSRWTGGNSPLHF
TRBJ2-7 TRBV7-2 TRBD1 . TGTGCCAGCAGCTACGACAGGGGCGGATACGAGCAGTACTTC CASSYDRGGYEQYF
TRBJ2-5 TRBV5-8 . . TGTGCCAGCAGCTTGTGGGGCGTCCAAGAGACCCAGTACTTC CASSLWGVQETQYF
TRBJ2-7 TRBV27 . . TGTGCCAGCAGTTGGGGGCAGGGCTCCTACGAGCAGTACTTC CASSWGQGSYEQYF
TRBJ2-1 TRBV18 TRBD2 . TGTGCCAGCTCCCTGGGACTAGCGAATGAGCAGTTCTTC CASSLGLANEQFF
TRBJ1-2 TRBV19 . few TGTGCCAGTAGTGCGATAACAGGGACGGGAGGCTACACCTTC CASSAITGTGGYTF
TRBJ1-6 TRBV19 . . TGTGCCAGTAGTCCTAATGGACAGTCGTCACCCCTCCACTTT CASSPNGQSSPLHF
TRBJ2-1 TRBV13 . . TGTGCCAGCAGCTTAGGAGGGAGAGGCTACAATGAGCAGTTCTTC CASSLGGRGYNEQFF
TRBJ1-5 TRBV27 TRBD1 . TGTGCCAGCAGTCCCAGGGGGGCCAGCAATCAGCCCCAGCATTTT CASSPRGASNQPQHF
TRBJ2-7 TRBV5-1 TRBD2 . TGCGCCAGTCGGGATAGCGGGGGCTACGAGCAGTACTTC CASRDSGGYEQYF
TRBJ2-3 TRBV10-3 TRBD2 . TGTGCCATCAGTGAACTGGAACTAGCGGATATCACAGATACGCAGTATTTT CAISELELADITDTQYF
TRBJ1-2 TRBV28 TRBD1 . TGTGCCAGCAGCCCTGGGGGGGGACAGGGAGGTACAGGTGGCTACACCTTC CASSPGGGQGGTGGYTF
TRBJ1-4 TRBV6-6 . . TGTGCCAGCAGCTCAGGCGTCCAAACTAATGAAAAACTGTTTTTT CASSSGVQTNEKLFF
TRBJ2-7 TRBV29-1 . . TGCAGCGTCGAGTACAGGGCTGAGCAGTACTTC CSVEYRAEQYF
TRBJ1-2 TRBV6-1 TRBD1 . TGTGCCAGCAGTGAAGTGAGGACAGGGGATCCTGGCTACACCTTC CASSEVRTGDPGYTF
TRBJ2-2 TRBV5-1 TRBD1 . TGCGCCAGCACCTGGACAGGGGACACCGGGGAGCTGTTTTTT CASTWTGDTGELFF
TRBJ1-2 TRBV6-5 TRBD1 . TGTGCCAGCAGACAGCAGGGGGAGAATGGCTACACCTTC CASRQQGENGYTF
TRBJ2-5 TRBV24-1 . . TGTGCCACCAGCCTAGGGGGAAGTGGAGAGACCCAGTACTTC CATSLGGSGETQYF
TRBJ2-1 TRBV5-5 TRBD2 . TGTGCCAGCAGCCCACTGACTAGCGGGGGGGCCGGTGAGCAGTTCTTC CASSPLTSGGAGEQFF
TRBJ2-3 TRBV10-2 TRBD1 . TGCGCCGGGGGGACAGGGAGTGGGGATACGCAGTATTTT CAGGTGSGDTQYF
TRBJ2-1 TRBV5-1 TRBD1 . TGCGCCAGCAGCTCGACTTATACGGGACAGGGGACCTACAATGAGCAGTTCTTC CASSSTYTGQGTYNEQFF
TRBJ1-1 TRBV28 . . TGTGCCAGCAGTCCCCGTCGGGGGGCTGAAGCTTTCTTT CASSPRRGAEAFF
TRBJ2-2 TRBV4-3 TRBD1 . TGCGCCAGCAGCCAAGACTACCCGGACAGGTGGGCCGGGGAGCTGTTTTTT CASSQDYPDRWAGELFF